This TCR beta chain came from a study of blood T cell repertoires in COVID-19. Trimming took 6 bases from V and 4 from J, leaving 6 bases between them. There are 12 residues in the CDR3. This clone was detected only once. Measured with immunoSEQ multiplex PCR; TCRdb has only the in-frame clones, and not every one. Of under 350,000 clones in the sample, around 85% were seen once. The sequence derives from a human donor in a cohort sampled during active COVID-19. This rearrangement joins TRBV12-3 or TRBV12-4 to TRBJ2-2, with D hard to call. Sequencing input: peripheral blood. The CDR3 bases are TGTGCCAGCAGCTATTTCACCGGGGAGCTGTTTTTT. It specifies CASSYFTGELFF.